This T cell receptor beta chain was captured by sequencing in a study of blood T cell repertoires in COVID-19. Study details: Researchers got acute and convalescent COVID-19 samples from the United States, Italy and Spain. Nucleic acid was either cDNA or gDNA, and it came from T cells, B-cell-depleted T cells, or PBMCs.

As handled by the study authors: From reference gene primer amplification, estimates of nucleated cell counts were derived. Using immunoSEQ multiplex PCR, the repertoire was profiled, and TCRdb retains in-frame clones only, with some absent. V, J and clone size derive from that table, while D and trimming were established from the DNA sequence. The sample lists approximately 110,000 clones; more than 60% were seen once. The sequence was collected from a man between 65 and 85 years old with active or convalescent COVID-19. The specimen was peripheral blood.

CDR3: CASSPQGPGGEQYF. For the CDR3, the DNA is TGTGCCAGCAGCCCACAGGGCCCCGGAGGCGAGCAGTACTTC. The chain joins TRBV6-6 to TRBJ2-7, with D maybe TRBD1 (6 bases). This CDR3 has 14 amino acids. Germline V lookup: CDR1 MNHNY, CDR2 SVGAGI (reference sequence). The V and J ends lost 6 bases and 6 bases respectively, with 18 bases between them.